The clone carrying this TCR beta chain came up a few times. Its antigen remains unidentified. The sample comes from a study of T cell repertoires in cytomegalovirus infection. Each CDR3 protein is one row after TCRdb ran MiXCR on the reads. The sample lists more than 55,000 distinct CDR3 sequences; 20% to 25% were seen once. The origin of this receptor is a human donor in good health (CMV status not recorded). Some clones in this sample may be carry-over from other donors' samples. This sample comprised CD8+ T cells from cultured PBMCs, obtained from culture after CMV antigen stimulation.

The CDR3, as DNA: TGTGCCAGCAGCTTAAAAAGACAGGGTTTCGAAAACACCATATATTTT. This gives the protein CASSLKRQGFENTIYF. The chain recombines TRBV7-2 with TRBJ1-3; 7 bases are a match to TRBD1. CDR1 SGHTA and CDR2 FQGNSA come from the germline V gene. The CDR3 contains 16 residues. J lost 6 bases, V lost 2 bases, and 10 bases had no gene match.